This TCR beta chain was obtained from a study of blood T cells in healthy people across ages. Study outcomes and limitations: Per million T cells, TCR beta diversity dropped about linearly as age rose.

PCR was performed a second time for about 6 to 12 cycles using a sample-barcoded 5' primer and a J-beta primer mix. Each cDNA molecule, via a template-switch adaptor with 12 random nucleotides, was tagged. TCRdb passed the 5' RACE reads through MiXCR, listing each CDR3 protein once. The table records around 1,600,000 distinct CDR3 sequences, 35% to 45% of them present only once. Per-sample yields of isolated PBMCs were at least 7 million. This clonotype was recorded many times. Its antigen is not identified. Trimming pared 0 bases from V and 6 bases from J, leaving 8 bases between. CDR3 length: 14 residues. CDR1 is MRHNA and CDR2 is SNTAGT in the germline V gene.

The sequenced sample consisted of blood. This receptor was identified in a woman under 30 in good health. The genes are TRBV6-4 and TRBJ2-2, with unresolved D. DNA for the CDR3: TGTGCCAGCAGTGACTCGCCGGAAGCCGGGGAGCTGTTTTTT. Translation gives CASSDSPEAGELFF.